A single sample is the source of the 21 T cell receptor beta chains below, sequenced in a study of CD4+ T cells in melanoma. Measured with immunoSEQ multiplex PCR; TCRdb has only the in-frame clones, and not every one. Of tens of thousands of clones listed, roughly three quarters are singletons. Sequencing input: tumor tissue. These receptors were obtained from a human donor with melanoma.

The V and J genes are TRBV10-3 and TRBJ2-1; 9 positions match TRBD1. Germline loops: CDR1 ENHRY, CDR2 SYGVKD. The CDR3 loop spans 16 amino acids. The J segment lost 0 bases and the V segment lost 3 bases, leaving 3 bases of the junction unmatched. CDR3 coding DNA: TGTGCCATCAGTGACGGACAGGGGAGCTCCTACAATGAGCAGTTCTTC. This translates into CAISDGQGSSYNEQFF.

The V and J genes are TRBV5-4 and TRBJ2-7, with D unresolved. The CDR3 loop spans 12 amino acids. CDR1 and CDR2 from the germline V gene are SGHNT and YYREEE (reference sequence). The V end lost 2 bases, the J end lost 3 bases, and 6 bases lay between the germline ends. CDR3 in DNA: TGTGCCAGCAGCTTCAACAGCTACGAGCAGTACTTC. Translating gives CASSFNSYEQYF.

J is TRBJ2-7 and V is TRBV11-2; D possibly matches TRBD1 or TRBD2 (5 bases each). CDR1 and CDR2 from the germline V gene are SGHAT and FQNNGV. The CDR3 has 15 amino acids. V lost 3 bases, J lost 4 bases, and 16 bases lay in between. In DNA form, the CDR3 reads TGTGCCAGCAGCTTTTCCAGGGAGAGGGTTTACGAGCAGTACTTC. Amino acid sequence: CASSFSRERVYEQYF.

The chain is built from TRBV4-1 and TRBJ1-4; the D is unclear. V was pared by 5 bases and J by 5 bases, with 9 bases between. Germline loops: CDR1 MGHRA, CDR2 YSYEKL. CDR3 size: 13 residues. CDR3 nucleotides: TGCGCCAGCAGCGCGCTCCCCAATGAAAAACTGTTTTTT. It specifies CASSALPNEKLFF.

This clone was detected ten times or more. The rearrangement joins TRBV6-6 to TRBJ1-1; D is unclear. With 2 bases removed from V and 1 base from J, the gap between germline ends came to 5 bases. This CDR3 comprises 13 residues. CDR1 and CDR2 from the germline V gene are MNHNY and SVGAGI (reference sequence). The CDR3 is CASSYGPNTEAFF. CDR3 in DNA: TGTGCCAGCAGTTACGGTCCGAACACTGAAGCTTTCTTT.

V and J are TRBV7-2 and TRBJ2-3; D uncertain. V shed 1 base and J shed 5 bases, with 7 bases lying between them. The CDR3 is 13 amino acids. Germline loops: CDR1 SGHTA, CDR2 FQGNSA. Here the CDR3 reads CASSLDRIDTQYF. CDR3 in DNA: TGTGCCAGCAGCTTAGACAGAATAGATACGCAGTATTTT.

The chain employs TRBV19 and TRBJ2-1; TRBD2 might be the D (6 bases). With 7 bases removed from V and 0 bases from J, the gap between germline ends came to 13 bases. The CDR3 covers 15 residues. Germline assignment: CDR1 LNHDA and CDR2 SQIVND (reference sequence). CDR3 coding DNA: TGTGCCAGTAAGGTTGGGGGGAGCTCCTACAATGAGCAGTTCTTC. This encodes CASKVGGSSYNEQFF.

This clone was seen at least ten times. This chain joins TRBV29-1 and TRBJ2-2; no clear D. V dropped 4 bases and J dropped 0 bases, with 9 bases sitting between them. There are 14 residues in the CDR3. CDR1 is SQVTM and CDR2 is ANQGSEA in the germline V gene. The DNA for the CDR3 is TGCAGCGTTGTTCGGGCCACGAACACCGGGGAGCTGTTTTTT. This sequence encodes CSVVRATNTGELFF.

This clone has more than one count but fewer than ten. This chain connects TRBV28 to TRBJ2-1; D tentatively fits TRBD1 or TRBD2 (5 bases each). V was cut by 3 bases and J by 8 bases, with 11 bases left in between. This CDR3 contains 13 residues. CDR1 is MDHEN, CDR2 SYDVKM, per germline. The CDR3 region is CASSFGQGDEQFF. CDR3 DNA: TGTGCCAGCAGTTTTGGGCAGGGAGATGAGCAGTTCTTC.

This chain joins TRBV6-1 and TRBJ2-7; D tentatively reads TRBD1 or TRBD2 (5 bases each). The V gene's germline CDR1 is MNHNS and CDR2 SASEGT. V was clipped by 2 bases and J by 6 bases, with 17 bases between them. The CDR3 spans 15 residues. CDR3 protein: CASSESFGTASEQYF. CDR3 DNA sequence: TGTGCCAGCAGTGAATCGTTCGGGACGGCCTCCGAGCAGTACTTC.

The J gene is TRBJ2-7, the V gene TRBV21-1; no check of the table's D call, TRBD1, against the DNA was made. TRBV21-1 is deemed a pseudogene. CDR3 length: 14 residues. The CDR3 bases are TGTGCCAGCAGCCCACGGACAGGAGCCTACGAGCAGTACTTC. Translation gives CASSPRTGAYEQYF.

The rearrangement links TRBV5-4 to TRBJ1-1; D uncertain. The germline V and J ends were trimmed by 4 bases and 1 base, with 11 bases remaining between them. In germline, CDR1 is SGHNT, CDR2 YYREEE (reference sequence). This CDR3 is built from 14 residues. The CDR3 sequence is CASSHQVRNTEAFF. The CDR3 DNA is TGTGCCAGCAGCCATCAGGTGCGGAACACTGAAGCTTTCTTT.

This chain joins TRBV19 and TRBJ1-1; D ambiguous. The length of the CDR3 is 14 residues. V was cut by 7 bases and J by 0 bases, with 12 bases left in between. Germline CDR1 LNHDA, CDR2 SQIVND (reference sequence). The CDR3 nucleotides read TGTGCCAGTACCCGGAGGCCGGTGAACACTGAAGCTTTCTTT. The encoded protein is CASTRRPVNTEAFF.

This clone has a single count. The rearrangement uses TRBV5-1 and TRBJ1-1; a weak D match, TRBD1 (5 bases). Trimming took off 2 bases at V and 0 bases at J, with 14 bases between the two ends. The CDR3 loop spans 16 amino acids. Germline CDR1 is SGHRS and CDR2 is YFSETQ. The CDR3 reads CASSFGPGGMNTEAFF. As DNA, the CDR3 is TGCGCCAGCAGCTTTGGGCCGGGGGGTATGAACACTGAAGCTTTCTTT.

A single count supports this clone. This rearrangement joins TRBV11-1 to TRBJ1-1; no definite D call. The CDR3 has 14 residues. Trimming took 2 bases from V and 1 from J, leaving 8 bases between them. Germline V lookup: CDR1 SGHAT, CDR2 FQDESV (reference sequence). CDR3 DNA: TGTGCCAGCAGCTTACCACGCCAGAACACTGAAGCTTTCTTT. This gives the protein CASSLPRQNTEAFF.

In its sample, this clone ranks as medium-sized. The V call is TRBV11-2, the J call TRBJ1-2; D remains unclear. The CDR3 is made up of 11 amino acids. CDR1 and CDR2 (germline): SGHAT, FQNNGV. V shed 5 bases and J shed 10 bases, with 11 bases lying between them. CDR3 DNA: TGTGCCAGCAGCAAGGACGGACTCTACACCTTC. Translation gives CASSKDGLYTF.

The chain couples TRBV30 to TRBJ1-6, with D tentatively TRBD1 (5 bases). The germline V and J ends were trimmed by 3 bases and 7 bases, with 7 bases remaining between them. CDR1 and CDR2 from the germline V gene are GTSNPN and SVGIG (reference sequence). The CDR3 spans 12 residues. The CDR3 reads CAWRQGNSPLHF. CDR3 nucleotide sequence: TGTGCCTGGAGGCAGGGCAATTCACCCCTCCACTTT.

CDR3 loop: CASPSGLAGVTDTQYF. For the CDR3, the DNA is TGTGCCAGCCCCAGCGGACTAGCGGGTGTCACAGATACGCAGTATTTT. The chain recombines TRBV6-6 with TRBJ2-3; TRBD2 aligns across 11 bases. CDR3 length: 16 residues. Germline CDR1 reads MNHNY; CDR2 reads SVGAGI (reference sequence). The trim removed 8 bases at V and 2 bases at J, leaving 9 bases unmatched.

The chain employs TRBV30 and TRBJ1-4; no clear D. Germline V gives CDR1 GTSNPN, CDR2 SVGIG (reference sequence). Trimming shortened V by 3 bases and J by 4 bases, and 9 bases separated the two germline ends. The CDR3 runs 13 residues. The CDR3 sequence: CAWSSGFNEKLFF. DNA of the CDR3: TGTGCCTGGAGCAGTGGGTTTAATGAAAAACTGTTTTTT.

This clone came up a few times. The chain carries TRBV4-3 and TRBJ1-4; D not certain. Trimming removed 9 bases from V and 8 bases from J, with 4 bases in between. Germline V gives CDR1 LGHNA, CDR2 YSLEER. The CDR3 has 9 residues. CDR3 amino acids: CARGEKLFF. The CDR3 bases are TGCGCCAGAGGAGAAAAACTGTTTTTT.

V and J are TRBV10-1 and TRBJ2-7; maybe TRBD1 (5 bases). V gave up 3 bases and J gave up 5 bases, with 11 bases separating them. The CDR3 is made up of 13 amino acids. Germline assignment: CDR1 WNHNN and CDR2 SYGVQD (reference sequence). The CDR3 DNA sequence: TGCGCCAGCAGTGACTCAGGGAACCACGAGCAGTACTTC. Its protein is CASSDSGNHEQYF.